This TCR beta chain was recorded in a study of T cells in women clearing cervical HPV infection. Turning to the study itself: Women with histologically confirmed HPV16-related CIN3 or worse, 2 with invasive cancer, served as cases. Cases' blood sampling followed lesion detection by median about 21 weeks (90 to 200). Whole-study results and caveats: Timing of associations relative to infection is unclear; T-cell subsets were not isolated.

This CDR3 region has 13 residues. From germline, CDR1 is SQVTM and CDR2 ANQGSEA. Dot-blot hybridization genotyped cervical HPV amplified with MY09/MY11 PCR. Sequencing used immunoSEQ multiplex PCR; TCRdb keeps in-frame clones, though not all of them. This repertoire includes about 20,000 clones. Of note for this clone: Its antigen is currently unknown. The read ends 3 residues before the CDR3 terminus; that terminus is restored from the germline J gene.

The sample was blood buffy coat. V usage is TRBV29-1 and J usage is TRBJ2-3; D call uncertain. This clonotype originated in a woman between 18 and 70 years old with a cervical HPV16 infection that either progressed to CIN3+ or cleared (not recorded which). The sequenced part of the CDR3 DNA is TGCAGCGTTGTTGGTCAGTATCAAGAGACG. Its translation is CSVVGQYQET. In full, the CDR3 is CSVVGQYQETQYF.